This T cell receptor beta chain comes out of a study of blood T cell repertoires in COVID-19. Overall study: Italy, Spain and the United States were the sources of the convalescent and acute COVID-19 samples. Sources were T cells, B-cell-depleted T cells, or PBMCs; the material itself was cDNA or gDNA.

Source study methods: The authors estimated nucleated cell counts from reference gene primer amplification. Profiling relied on immunoSEQ multiplex PCR, and the TCRdb table lists in-frame clones only, not all of them. V, J and clone size reflect that table, while D and trimming were determined from the DNA. This table has about 160,000 clones, roughly 81% appearing once. Germline V lookup: CDR1 SGHRS, CDR2 YFSETQ. The V and J ends lost 4 bases and 0 bases respectively, with 8 bases between them. The CDR3 spans 15 residues. Seattle-derived patients entered the study during active infection and were followed longitudinally.

The sequenced material came from peripheral blood. The rearrangement joins TRBV5-1 to TRBJ2-6; D is perhaps TRBD1 (5 bases). This TCR was recovered from a woman aged 60-70 years with COVID-19, enrolled during active disease. Written as DNA, the CDR3 is TGCGCCAGCAGCAAGGACATCTCTGGGGCCAACGTCCTGACTTTC. It translates to CASSKDISGANVLTF.